These 7 T cell receptor beta chains were all obtained from the same sample, sequenced in a study of T cells after yellow fever vaccination. Via MiXCR, TCRdb re-called the 5' RACE reads, giving one row per CDR3 protein. This table has 450,000 to 550,000 distinct CDR3 sequences, roughly a fifth appearing once. The sample in question was PBMCs, obtained more than 20 days after the first yellow fever vaccination. These receptors came from a young man who received the YFV17D yellow fever vaccine.

Remarks on this clonotype: A much larger clone differs from this one at a single base, so this may be a read error. Given the absence of the conserved phenylalanine or tryptophan at the CDR3 end, a read error is likely. No DNA is shown, since the ends of the CDR3 on it are uncertain; the CDR3 is the one TCRdb lists. The chain uses TRBV21-1 and TRBJ1-5. TRBV21-1 is marked as a pseudogene. 14 amino acids form the CDR3, both terminal residues included. CDR3 loop: CASSKETDYKPQHS.

This clonotype was detected ten times or more. The V call is TRBV29-1, the J call TRBJ2-5, with D possibly being TRBD1 (5 bases). V was shortened by 5 bases and J by 5 bases, with 18 bases between the two germline ends. The CDR3 sequence is 14 residues long. Germline loops: CDR1 SQVTM, CDR2 ANQGSEA. For the CDR3, the DNA is TGCAGCGTTCCTCCCCTTCAGGGTAGGGAGACCCAGTACTTC. Residues: CSVPPLQGRETQYF.

The chain combines TRBV5-1 with TRBJ1-4; D is perhaps TRBD1 (6 bases). Germline CDR1 and CDR2: SGHRS and YFSETQ. This CDR3 contains 15 residues. With 0 bases removed from V and 8 bases from J, the gap between germline ends came to 14 bases. CDR3 sequence (DNA): TGCGCCAGCAGCTTGGTAGGCAGGGGACCCGAAAAACTGTTTTTT. Protein: CASSLVGRGPEKLFF.

In this sample, this clonotype turned up a few times. The genes are TRBV28 and TRBJ2-1; possibly TRBD2 for D (6 bases). This CDR3 contains 14 residues. CDR1 is MDHEN, CDR2 SYDVKM, per germline. V was trimmed by 8 bases and J by 6 bases, leaving 17 bases between them. CDR3 protein: CASGRLVSINEQFF. The CDR3 DNA follows: TGTGCCAGCGGACGACTAGTTTCGATCAATGAGCAGTTCTTC.

V usage is TRBV30 and J usage is TRBJ1-5; no firm D call. There are 12 residues in the CDR3. Trimming removed 1 base from V and 5 bases from J, with 6 bases in between. Germline-derived CDR1 and CDR2 are GTSNPN and SVGIG (reference sequence). The CDR3 DNA is TGTGCCTGGAGTGACTGGGATCAGCCCCAGCATTTT. It encodes CAWSDWDQPQHF.

This clonotype has a handful of counts. The rearrangement links TRBV7-9 to TRBJ1-2; TRBD1 aligns across 10 bases. V shed 7 bases, J shed 6 bases, and the junction held 8 bases outside the gene matches. The germline V gene encodes CDR1 SEHNR and CDR2 FQNEAQ (reference sequence). This CDR3 comprises 14 residues. CDR3 DNA sequence: TGTGCCAGCACCCGACAGGGGGCGGAAGATGGCTACACCTTC. Protein product: CASTRQGAEDGYTF.

This chain joins TRBV27 and TRBJ2-7, with 10 bases matching TRBD1. This CDR3 region has 15 residues. Trimming removed 2 bases from V and 5 bases from J; junction bases left unmatched: 6. CDR1 is MNHEY, CDR2 SMNVEV, per germline (reference sequence). CDR3 residues: CASSLQGGTGDEQYF. The CDR3 region has the DNA TGTGCCAGCAGTTTACAAGGCGGGACAGGGGACGAGCAGTACTTC.